The 25 T cell receptor beta chains below come from one sample, sequenced in a study of shared clonotypes between healthy human individuals. Only CD45RO-negative cells positively selected for CCR7 counted as naive CD8 cells, so terminally differentiated effector memory CD45RA+ cells were excluded. Clones were sequenced by immunoSEQ multiplex PCR, and TCRdb holds only the in-frame ones, with some missing. The sample records about 2 million clones, approximately 95% being singletons. Sequencing input: naive CD8+ T cells sorted from blood. All receptors derive from a man younger than 35 in good health.

J is TRBJ2-2 and V is TRBV5-4; D gene unclear. The germline CDR1 and CDR2 sequences are SGHNT and YYREEE (reference sequence). The CDR3 runs 15 residues. The V end lost 1 base, the J end lost 0 bases, and 7 bases lay between the germline ends. Here the CDR3 DNA reads TGTGCCAGCAGCTTGTCCGTCGCGAACACCGGGGAGCTGTTTTTT. The encoded protein is CASSLSVANTGELFF.

Notes on this clone: Additional DNA sequences in this sample encode the identical CDR3. V gene TRBV28 combines with J gene TRBJ2-3; tentatively, D is TRBD1 (5 bases). CDR3 size: 15 residues. Germline V gives CDR1 MDHEN, CDR2 SYDVKM. Trimming pared 2 bases from V and 0 bases from J, leaving 9 bases between. CDR3: CASSLGATSTDTQYF. CDR3 coding DNA: TGTGCCAGCAGTTTAGGGGCCACTAGCACAGATACGCAGTATTTT.

The rearrangement uses TRBV15 and TRBJ2-3; 11 bases line up with TRBD1. With 4 bases clipped from V and 4 bases from J, the junction kept 10 bases outside the gene matches. The germline V gene has CDR1 LNHNV and CDR2 YYDKDF (reference sequence). This CDR3 spans 17 amino acids. The CDR3 nucleotides are TGTGCCACCAGCACAGGGGTTGTGGGACAGGGGGCAGATACGCAGTATTTT. It translates to CATSTGVVGQGADTQYF.

J is TRBJ1-1 and V is TRBV19; D call uncertain. Germline V gene lookup returns CDR1 LNHDA and CDR2 SQIVND (reference sequence). Trimming removed 9 bases from V and 1 base from J, with 12 bases in between. CDR3 length equals 13 residues. The CDR3 spells CASAQKRNTEAFF. The CDR3 DNA reads TGTGCCAGCGCCCAGAAGAGGAACACTGAAGCTTTCTTT.

V and J are TRBV27 and TRBJ2-7, with D perhaps matching TRBD1 (7 bases). V lost 2 bases and J lost 3, with 14 bases in between. Germline V gene lookup returns CDR1 MNHEY and CDR2 SMNVEV (reference sequence). CDR3 length: 15 amino acids. CDR3 sequence (DNA): TGTGCCAGCAGTTTAGGTCCAGGGGGGATCTACGAGCAGTACTTC. This sequence encodes CASSLGPGGIYEQYF.

This clone has only one observation. Distinct nucleotide sequences in the sample also encode this CDR3. J is TRBJ2-1 and V is TRBV27; 10 nucleotides align to TRBD2. J gave up 6 bases and V 3 bases, and 5 bases lay outside the gene matches. CDR1 MNHEY and CDR2 SMNVEV come from the germline V gene (reference sequence). The CDR3 is made up of 15 amino acids. CDR3 residues: CASSLGTSVGNEQFF. CDR3 coding DNA: TGTGCCAGCAGTTTGGGGACTAGCGTTGGCAATGAGCAGTTCTTC.

This clone appeared once. The chain recombines TRBV27 with TRBJ2-5, with D maybe TRBD1 (6 bases). This CDR3 is built from 15 residues. V lost 4 bases and J lost 5, with 17 bases in between. Looked up from germline, CDR1 is MNHEY and CDR2 is SMNVEV (reference sequence). DNA of the CDR3: TGTGCCAGCAGTTACTTGAGGACAGAGAGGGAGACCCAGTACTTC. It is translated as CASSYLRTERETQYF.

This chain joins TRBV11-2 and TRBJ2-2; D gene unclear. The CDR3 contains 13 residues. The germline V and J ends were trimmed by 3 bases and 6 bases, with 8 bases remaining between them. CDR1 is SGHAT, CDR2 FQNNGV, per germline. CDR3: CASSFLQAGELFF. CDR3 nucleotide sequence: TGTGCCAGCAGCTTCCTCCAAGCCGGGGAGCTGTTTTTT. The whole variable domain, filled in from reference TRBV11-2 and TRBJ2-2, reads EAGVAQSPRYKIIEKRQSVAFWCNPISGHATLYWYQQILGQGPKLLIQFQNNGVVDDSQLPKDRFSAERLKGVDSTLKIQPAKLEDSAVYLCASSFLQAGELFFGEGSRLTVL.

This clone was counted a single time. CDR3: CVSSGRNYGYTF. The CDR3 bases are TGTGTCTCTTCCGGCAGGAACTATGGCTACACCTTC. V is TRBV6-5 and J is TRBJ1-2; D is unclear. Germline V gene lookup returns CDR1 MNHEY and CDR2 SVGAGI. CDR3 length: 12 residues.

The chain carries TRBV27 and TRBJ2-1; D not resolved. Germline-derived CDR1 and CDR2 are MNHEY and SMNVEV (reference sequence). This CDR3 comprises 13 residues. V shed 2 bases and J shed 14 bases, with 16 bases lying between them. The CDR3 region is CASSLDAALMEFF. CDR3 nucleotides: TGTGCCAGCAGTTTAGACGCCGCTCTGATGGAGTTCTTC.

Turning to this clone: Within the sample, other DNA sequences also encode this same CDR3. J is TRBJ1-3 and V is TRBV29-1, with D possibly matching TRBD1 (5 bases). V was trimmed by 5 bases and J by 1 base, leaving 6 bases between them. This CDR3 contains 12 residues. Germline V lookup: CDR1 SQVTM, CDR2 ANQGSEA. CDR3 nucleotide sequence: TGCAGCGTTCCAGGGTCTGGAAACACCATATATTTT. The encoded protein is CSVPGSGNTIYF.

This clone was counted a few times. This chain links TRBV9 with TRBJ2-7; 8 bases match TRBD1. Per germline, CDR1 SGDLS and CDR2 YYNGEE. V trimming: 3 bases; J trimming: 6 bases; junction bases outside the gene matches: 11. The CDR3 loop spans 15 amino acids. This chain's CDR3 is CASSAQTGAGAEQYF. CDR3 coding DNA: TGTGCCAGCAGCGCCCAGACAGGGGCCGGCGCCGAGCAGTACTTC.

A note on this clone: Other nucleotide sequences in the sample specify the same CDR3. V gene TRBV30 combines with J gene TRBJ2-1; 7 nucleotides align to TRBD1. The CDR3 sequence is 12 residues long. V lost 3 bases and J lost 7; bases outside the gene matches: 3. Looked up from germline, CDR1 is GTSNPN and CDR2 is SVGIG (reference sequence). CDR3 protein: CAWSPTGNEQFF. CDR3 nucleotide sequence: TGTGCCTGGAGCCCGACAGGGAATGAGCAGTTCTTC.

The chain joins TRBV6-1 to TRBJ2-7, with 9 nucleotides matching TRBD1. The ends lost 10 bases at V and 1 base at J; junction bases unmatched: 5. Germline values: CDR1 MNHNS, CDR2 SASEGT. The CDR3 length is 13 residues. The CDR3 is CAIRQGGSYEQYF. CDR3 sequence (DNA): TGTGCCATTCGACAGGGGGGTTCCTACGAGCAGTACTTC.

The CDR3 nucleotides read TGTGCTAGTGGTTTGCCGCGACTAGCGGGAGGGTTTTATGAGCAGTTCTTC. It specifies CASGLPRLAGGFYEQFF. This chain joins TRBV12-5 and TRBJ2-1; 14 bases match TRBD2. The CDR3 consists of 17 residues. The V gene end was trimmed by 2 bases and the J gene end by 8 bases; junction bases not matched to a gene: 8. In germline, CDR1 is LGHNT, CDR2 FRNRAP.

The V gene is TRBV7-3, the J gene TRBJ1-1; perhaps TRBD1 as D (6 bases). The germline gives CDR1 SGHTA, CDR2 FQGTGA. CDR3 size: 15 residues. V was pared by 0 bases and J by 0 bases, with 8 bases between. CDR3 protein: CASSLTGGMNTEAFF. The CDR3 DNA follows: TGTGCCAGCAGCTTAACAGGGGGAATGAACACTGAAGCTTTCTTT.

This sequence joins TRBV7-9 and TRBJ1-1, with 10 bases aligning to TRBD1. V lost 6 bases to trimming and J lost 11 bases; unmatched junction nucleotides: 6. This CDR3 is built from 12 residues. CDR1 and CDR2 from the germline V gene are SEHNR and FQNEAQ (reference sequence). The CDR3 loop is CASSLTGGLAFF. CDR3 nucleotides: TGTGCCAGCAGTTTGACAGGGGGCCTGGCTTTCTTT.

The rearrangement links TRBV13 to TRBJ2-3; 9 positions agree with TRBD2. This CDR3 spans 16 amino acids. The germline V gene has CDR1 PRHDT and CDR2 FYEKMQ (reference sequence). V lost 4 bases and J lost 2; bases outside the gene matches: 7. CDR3 sequence (DNA): TGTGCCAGCAGCTCCCGACTAGCGGATTTCACAGATACGCAGTATTTT. This gives the protein CASSSRLADFTDTQYF. The entire variable domain, with the rest obtained from reference TRBV13 and TRBJ2-3, is as follows: AAGVIQSPRHLIKEKRETATLKCYPIPRHDTVYWYQQGPGQDPQFLISFYEKMQSDKGSIPDRFSAQQFSDYHSELNMSSLELGDSALYFCASSSRLADFTDTQYFGPGTRLTVL.

As concerns this clone: The sample has other DNA sequences that encode this CDR3 too. The gene calls are TRBV5-6 and TRBJ1-1; D is possibly TRBD1 (5 bases). Trimming cost V 0 bases and J 1 base, with 7 bases left between them. The CDR3 has 14 residues. The germline gives CDR1 SGHDT, CDR2 YYEEEE. The CDR3 loop is CASSLAGGNTEAFF. For the CDR3, the DNA is TGTGCCAGCAGCTTGGCCGGGGGGAACACTGAAGCTTTCTTT.

This clone was counted only a few times. This sequence joins TRBV19 and TRBJ1-2; the D is unclear. Germline V CDR1 and CDR2: LNHDA, SQIVND (reference sequence). V was shortened by 7 bases and J by 2 bases, with 14 bases between the two germline ends. The CDR3 contains 14 residues. CDR3 sequence: CASTFLTPNYGYTF. CDR3 in DNA: TGTGCCAGTACCTTTCTCACCCCCAACTATGGCTACACCTTC.

This clone came up once. This chain connects TRBV11-1 to TRBJ2-1, with D possibly matching TRBD2 (5 bases). The CDR3 loop spans 13 amino acids. The V and J ends lost 2 bases and 9 bases respectively, with 11 bases between them. From germline, CDR1 is SGHAT and CDR2 FQDESV (reference sequence). This CDR3 reads CASSLNEGGEQFF. DNA of the CDR3: TGTGCCAGCAGCTTAAACGAGGGTGGTGAGCAGTTCTTC.

The J gene is TRBJ2-1, the V gene TRBV7-9, with 9 positions matching TRBD2. The trim removed 6 bases at V and 9 bases at J, leaving 9 bases unmatched. The CDR3 length is 14 residues. The germline V gene has CDR1 SEHNR and CDR2 FQNEAQ (reference sequence). CDR3: CASSGSSGNVEQFF. The CDR3 nucleotides read TGTGCCAGCAGTGGGTCTAGCGGGAATGTTGAGCAGTTCTTC.

Of note for this clone: Other DNA sequences in this specimen translate into the identical CDR3. The chain links TRBV27 to TRBJ1-1, with TRBD1 matching over 10 bases. J gave up 0 bases and V 4 bases, and 2 bases lay outside the gene matches. The CDR3 contains 15 residues. Germline CDR1 MNHEY, CDR2 SMNVEV (reference sequence). For the CDR3, the DNA is TGTGCCAGCAGTTCGGGGACAGGGGTGAACACTGAAGCTTTCTTT. It encodes CASSSGTGVNTEAFF.

The chain joins TRBV13 to TRBJ2-5; no clear D. V was trimmed by 3 bases and J by 5 bases, leaving 10 bases between them. CDR3 length: 13 amino acids. Germline CDR1 and CDR2: PRHDT and FYEKMQ (reference sequence). CDR3 in amino acids: CASSLFERETQYF. CDR3 DNA: TGTGCCAGCAGCTTGTTTGAAAGGGAGACCCAGTACTTC.

The J gene is TRBJ2-3, the V gene TRBV5-4; TRBD1 agrees at 10 bases. The CDR3 has 15 residues. J was trimmed by 3 bases and V by 4 bases; bases with no gene match: 5. Germline assignment: CDR1 SGHNT and CDR2 YYREEE (reference sequence). CDR3 coding DNA: TGTGCCAGCAGCCTGACAGGGGGCCTGACAGATACGCAGTATTTT. The encoded protein is CASSLTGGLTDTQYF.